This TCR beta chain is from a study of naive and memory T cell subsets. Trimming shortened V by 1 base and J by 2 bases, and 15 bases separated the two germline ends. Germline V gene data show CDR1 as LGHNA and CDR2 as YSLEER. The CDR3 has 16 amino acids. Four subsets defined by CD45RA and CD27 were sorted after CD3, CD4, CD8 and live/dead staining. A few counts support this clonotype. An equimolar mix of two oligonucleotides served as the beta constant-region primer for TRBC1 and TRBC2. TCRdb fed the UMI-ligation and nested PCR reads into MiXCR, producing one record per CDR3 protein. The data show roughly 98,000 distinct CDR3 sequences, with 6% to 7.5% seen just once and about 1.6% held by the top ten.

The sequencing input was central memory CD4+ T cells from blood. This chain joins TRBV4-3 and TRBJ2-7, with D unresolved. The TCR was taken from a human donor in good health. The CDR3 bases are TGCGCCAGCAGCCAAGGAATACAAGGTGGAACCTACGAGCAGTACTTC. This translates into CASSQGIQGGTYEQYF.